These 22 T cell receptor beta chains originate from one sample sequenced in a study of T cell responses to AZD1222 COVID-19 vaccine. Sequencing used immunoSEQ multiplex PCR; TCRdb keeps in-frame clones, though not all of them. Here the sample spans approximately 180,000 clones, 85% to 90% being singletons. The sample was peripheral blood, taken on day 0 of AZD1222 vaccination. The receptor set was obtained from an adult in good health.

The chain is built from TRBV28 and TRBJ2-7, with TRBD1 matching 7 bases. In germline, CDR1 is MDHEN, CDR2 SYDVKM. The J segment lost 2 bases and the V segment lost 7 bases, leaving 8 bases of the junction unmatched. The CDR3 loop spans 14 amino acids. CDR3 loop: CASTAYDRAYEQYF. Here the CDR3 DNA reads TGTGCCAGCACGGCATACGACAGGGCCTACGAGCAGTACTTC.

The chain is built from TRBV5-1 and TRBJ2-3; D is ambiguous. V lost 2 bases and J lost 1, with 8 bases in between. Germline loops: CDR1 SGHRS, CDR2 YFSETQ. The CDR3 length is 14 residues. Here the CDR3 DNA reads TGCGCCAGCAGCTTACAGCAGGGCACAGATACGCAGTATTTT. Amino acids: CASSLQQGTDTQYF.

J is TRBJ2-1 and V is TRBV7-2, with 9 nucleotides matching TRBD2. This CDR3 has 14 amino acids. Trimming cost V 1 base and J 10 bases; bases outside gene matches: 5. Germline values: CDR1 SGHTA, CDR2 FQGNSA. Here the CDR3 DNA reads TGTGCCAGCAGCTTAGTGCGGGAGGGCGAGGAGCAGTTCTTC. It specifies CASSLVREGEEQFF.

CDR3: CASSRQETQYF. Written as DNA, the CDR3 is TGCGCCAGCAGCCGCCAAGAGACCCAGTACTTC. The chain joins TRBV5-1 to TRBJ2-5; D is ambiguous. V gave up 4 bases and J gave up 1 base, with 2 bases separating them. This CDR3 spans 11 amino acids. Germline CDR1 SGHRS, CDR2 YFSETQ.

This chain links TRBV30 with TRBJ1-3, with no clear D. Trimming cost V 3 bases and J 2 bases, with 8 bases left between them. The germline CDR1 and CDR2 sequences are GTSNPN and SVGIG (reference sequence). The CDR3 consists of 13 residues. The CDR3 nucleotides read TGTGCCTGGAGCCTGGGTACTGGAAACACCATATATTTT. This gives the protein CAWSLGTGNTIYF.

The chain has TRBV27 and TRBJ2-7; maybe TRBD1 (6 bases). The CDR3 is 12 residues long. The germline V gene has CDR1 MNHEY and CDR2 SMNVEV (reference sequence). The V and J ends lost 6 bases and 6 bases respectively, with 12 bases between them. CDR3: CASRPQGFEQYF. CDR3 nucleotides: TGTGCCAGCAGACCACAGGGTTTCGAGCAGTACTTC.

This clone was detected once. The same CDR3 arises from other DNA sequences in this sample as well. This rearrangement joins TRBV6-5 to TRBJ1-2; D is unclear. V was clipped by 0 bases and J by 5 bases, with 7 bases between them. CDR1 and CDR2 (germline): MNHEY, SVGAGI. The CDR3 is 13 amino acids. CDR3 sequence (DNA): TGTGCCAGCAGTTACTCGGGAGGGTATGGCTACACCTTC. Residues: CASSYSGGYGYTF.

The V gene is TRBV10-3, the J gene TRBJ1-2; 9 bases agree with TRBD1. Germline V gene lookup returns CDR1 ENHRY and CDR2 SYGVKD. The CDR3 runs to 14 residues. Trimming at V came to 6 bases and at J to 2 bases, leaving 4 bases not matched to a gene. In nucleotides, the CDR3 is TGTGCCATCAGCCAACAGGGGGCGAACTATGGCTACACCTTC. Its protein product is CAISQQGANYGYTF.

In nucleotides, the CDR3 is TGTGCCAGCTCACCCTACAGGGGGCAGGTTGGAAACACCATATATTTT. It codes for CASSPYRGQVGNTIYF. The genes are TRBV18 and TRBJ1-3; 9 bases agree with TRBD1. There are 16 residues in the CDR3. The V gene's germline CDR1 is KGHSH and CDR2 LQKENI. With 3 bases clipped from V and 3 bases from J, the junction kept 6 bases outside the gene matches.

The chain has TRBV10-3 and TRBJ2-1; D gene ambiguous. This CDR3 is built from 14 residues. Trimming took off 5 bases at V and 6 bases at J, with 14 bases between the two ends. Germline CDR1 reads ENHRY; CDR2 reads SYGVKD. The CDR3 spells CAISPDQYRNEQFF. CDR3 nucleotides: TGTGCCATCAGTCCGGACCAGTACCGCAATGAGCAGTTCTTC.

The chain links TRBV16 to TRBJ2-1, with D maybe TRBD1 (6 bases). CDR3 length equals 13 residues. V was pared by 0 bases and J by 7 bases, with 7 bases between. The germline V gene has CDR1 KGHSY and CDR2 FQNENV. The CDR3 DNA reads TGTGCCAGCAGCCAATCGAGGGGGAATGAGCAGTTCTTC. Translated: CASSQSRGNEQFF.

This clone was seen only a few times. The V gene is TRBV7-9, the J gene TRBJ1-2; D remains unclear. The CDR3 totals 14 residues. Per the germline V gene, CDR1 is SEHNR and CDR2 is FQNEAQ (reference sequence). Trimming stripped 5 bases from V and 4 bases from J, with 14 bases between. The CDR3 nucleotides are TGTGCCAGCAGCCCCTCCGACCGAGGCTATGGCTACACCTTC. Its translation is CASSPSDRGYGYTF.

This sequence joins TRBV5-4 and TRBJ1-1; 8 nucleotides align to TRBD1. The CDR3 is made up of 16 amino acids. CDR1 is SGHNT and CDR2 is YYREEE in the germline V gene (reference sequence). J gave up 3 bases and V 2 bases, and 9 bases lay outside the gene matches. Here the CDR3 DNA reads TGTGCCAGCAGCTTTGGCCAGGGGGCTCGGTACACTGAAGCTTTCTTT. As protein: CASSFGQGARYTEAFF.

The chain has TRBV7-9 and TRBJ1-4; D gene uncertain. In germline, CDR1 is SEHNR, CDR2 FQNEAQ (reference sequence). This CDR3 has 15 residues. The V end was cut by 5 bases, the J end by 0 bases, with 10 bases between. CDR3 coding DNA: TGTGCCAGCAGCCAGGAACGAGCAACTAATGAAAAACTGTTTTTT. Its protein is CASSQERATNEKLFF.

The chain couples TRBV5-5 to TRBJ2-7, with D perhaps assigned TRBD1 or TRBD2 (5 bases each). The CDR3 extends over 14 amino acids. Trimming took off 2 bases at V and 2 bases at J, with 11 bases between the two ends. The germline V gene encodes CDR1 SGHKS and CDR2 YYEKEE (reference sequence). CDR3 in amino acids: CASSFGAGTYEQYF. The CDR3 coding sequence is TGTGCCAGCAGCTTCGGGGCAGGGACCTACGAGCAGTACTTC.

The rearrangement links TRBV6-5 to TRBJ2-7; 7 nucleotides match TRBD2. The V gene end was trimmed by 7 bases and the J gene end by 3 bases; junction bases not matched to a gene: 9. The CDR3 consists of 14 residues. Per the germline V gene, CDR1 is MNHEY and CDR2 is SVGAGI. CDR3 sequence (DNA): TGTGCCAGCAATCCGGGGGGAGTCGGCTACGAGCAGTACTTC. It yields the protein CASNPGGVGYEQYF.

This clone showed up many times. The CDR3 protein is CASSWRDEQYF. In DNA form, the CDR3 reads TGTGCCAGCAGCTGGCGGGACGAGCAGTACTTC. The chain combines TRBV11-2 with TRBJ2-7, with D possibly TRBD2 on 5 matching bases. V was cut by 4 bases and J by 5 bases, with 6 bases left in between. This CDR3 contains 11 residues. Germline CDR1 and CDR2: SGHAT and FQNNGV.

This chain joins TRBV4-3 and TRBJ2-7; D not certain. The CDR3 sequence is 13 residues long. Germline CDR1 LGHNA, CDR2 YSLEER. V shed 2 bases and J shed 3 bases, with 8 bases lying between them. The CDR3 loop is CASSQQPGYEQYF. The DNA for the CDR3 is TGCGCCAGCAGCCAACAGCCGGGCTACGAGCAGTACTTC.

The V call is TRBV19, the J call TRBJ1-6; D perhaps matches TRBD1 (6 bases). The length of the CDR3 is 16 residues. CDR1 is LNHDA, CDR2 SQIVND, per germline (reference sequence). The V gene lost 4 bases and the J gene lost 10 bases, with 20 bases spanning the gap. The CDR3 nucleotides are TGTGCCAGTAGTACGCGGGGGCGCGAGCTTGGGTCACCCCTCCACTTT. Amino acids: CASSTRGRELGSPLHF.

The gene calls are TRBV30 and TRBJ1-3, with unresolved D. Germline V gene sequence: CDR1 GTSNPN, CDR2 SVGIG (reference sequence). The CDR3 totals 15 residues. V was trimmed by 0 bases and J by 0 bases, leaving 9 bases between them. The CDR3 is CAWSVKSVSGNTIYF. The CDR3 DNA sequence: TGTGCCTGGAGTGTAAAGTCAGTCTCTGGAAACACCATATATTTT.

This chain joins TRBV7-3 and TRBJ2-2; 8 bases map to TRBD1. This CDR3 is 14 amino acids long. CDR1 is SGHTA and CDR2 is FQGTGA in the germline V gene. The V gene end was trimmed by 5 bases and the J gene end by 5 bases; junction bases not matched to a gene: 4. The CDR3 reads CASSPWTGTGELFF. For the CDR3, the DNA is TGTGCCAGCAGCCCCTGGACAGGGACCGGGGAGCTGTTTTTT.

The chain combines TRBV28 with TRBJ2-2; tentatively, D is TRBD2 (6 bases). Trimming took 6 bases from V and 4 from J, leaving 15 bases between them. CDR3 length equals 15 residues. Germline-derived CDR1 and CDR2 are MDHEN and SYDVKM. The CDR3 nucleotides are TGTGCCAGCAGATCCGGCCTCGGGGGCACCGGGGAGCTGTTTTTT. Its translation: CASRSGLGGTGELFF.